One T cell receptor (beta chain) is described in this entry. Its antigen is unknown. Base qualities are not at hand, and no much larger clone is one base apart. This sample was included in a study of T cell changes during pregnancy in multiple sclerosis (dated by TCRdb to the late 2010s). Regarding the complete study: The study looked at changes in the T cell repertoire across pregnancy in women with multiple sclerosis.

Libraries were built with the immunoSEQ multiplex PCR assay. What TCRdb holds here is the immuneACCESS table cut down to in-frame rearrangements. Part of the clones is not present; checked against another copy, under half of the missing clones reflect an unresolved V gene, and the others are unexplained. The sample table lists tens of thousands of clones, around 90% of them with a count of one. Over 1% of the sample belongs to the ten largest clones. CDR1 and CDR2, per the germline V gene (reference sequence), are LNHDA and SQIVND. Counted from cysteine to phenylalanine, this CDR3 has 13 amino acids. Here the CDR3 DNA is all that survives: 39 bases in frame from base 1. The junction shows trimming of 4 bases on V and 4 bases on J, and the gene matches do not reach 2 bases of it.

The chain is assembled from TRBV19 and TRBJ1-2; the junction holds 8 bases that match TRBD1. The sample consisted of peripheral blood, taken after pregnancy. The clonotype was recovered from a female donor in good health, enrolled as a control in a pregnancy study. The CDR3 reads CASSTGGFYGYTF. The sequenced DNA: TGTGCCAGTAGTACAGGGGGCTTCTATGGCTACACCTTC.